The present entry profiles one TCR beta chain with its context. A read error may explain this, as a much larger clone is one base away. One entry per CDR3 protein, called by TCRdb with MiXCR from the 5' RACE reads. Among about 55,000 distinct CDR3 sequences listed, more than 4% were seen once. It was from 2 million PBMCs stored at -80 C that the unsorted libraries were obtained. The germline V gene has CDR1 SGHRS and CDR2 YFSETQ. The CDR3 loop spans 14 amino acids. This specimen comes from a study of neurological immune-mediated disorders. V is TRBV5-1 and J is TRBJ2-1, with 7 bases that match TRBD1. This clonotype was sampled from a man between 45 and 60 years old with multiple sclerosis. Material: PBMCs. The chain's CDR3 is CANSTGTDYNEQFF. In DNA form, the CDR3 reads TGCGCCAACAGCACCGGGACAGACTACAATGAGCAGTTCTTC.